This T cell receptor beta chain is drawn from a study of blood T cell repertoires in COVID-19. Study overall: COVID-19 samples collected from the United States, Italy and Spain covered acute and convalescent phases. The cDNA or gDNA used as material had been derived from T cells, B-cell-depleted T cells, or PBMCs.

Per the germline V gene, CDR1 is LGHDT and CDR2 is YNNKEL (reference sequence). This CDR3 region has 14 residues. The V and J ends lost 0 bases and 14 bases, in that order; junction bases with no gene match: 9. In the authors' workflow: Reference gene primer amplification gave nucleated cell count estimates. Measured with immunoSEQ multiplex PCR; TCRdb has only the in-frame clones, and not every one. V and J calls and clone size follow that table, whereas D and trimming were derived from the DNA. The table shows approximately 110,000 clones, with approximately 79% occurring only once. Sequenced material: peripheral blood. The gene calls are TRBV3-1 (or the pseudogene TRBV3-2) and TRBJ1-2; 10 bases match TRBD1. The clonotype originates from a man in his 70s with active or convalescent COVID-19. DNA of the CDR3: TGTGCCAGCAGCCAAGATGACGACAGGGGGCCGGGTACCTTC. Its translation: CASSQDDDRGPGTF.